Below, one T cell receptor (beta chain) is given with its context. No cognate antigen has been identified for it. No much larger clone is present one base from it, and per-base qualities are unavailable. The collaborating institutions used their own protocols to collect whole blood in K2EDTA tubes. Collaborator samples were shipped for TCRbeta analysis as frozen whole blood, isolated PBMCs, or DNA extracted from either sample type. From its cysteine to its phenylalanine, the CDR3 spans 17 amino acids. Only CDR3 DNA remains: 51 bases, in frame from the first base. V trim: 5 bases; J trim: 3 bases; unmatched bases: 9. Sequences LGHDT (CDR1) and YNNKEL (CDR2) are obtained from the germline V gene (reference sequence). This sample was included in a study of blood T cell repertoires in COVID-19 (dated by TCRdb to about 2020). In the study overall: The collaborator samples originated in the United States, Italy and Spain and spanned the acute and convalescent phases of COVID-19. The repertoires were released in a freely available public database intended as a resource for research on the immune response to SARS-CoV-2. Where available, HLA class I and class II types were obtained from metadata supplied by the sample provider rather than from assay-based typing. The dataset comprised deeply sampled blood TCRbeta repertoires from subjects exposed to, actively infected with, or recovered from COVID-19. The material from the prospective study consisted of cDNA or gDNA derived from T cells, B-cell-depleted T cells, or PBMCs. The samples were drawn from two sources: the first 160 participants of the ongoing ImmuneRACE study, and 1,000 to 1,500 subjects contributed by 6 global collaborators. Sample metadata almost always included a de-identified subject ID, COVID-19 status, age in years and sex. Beyond this particular receptor, the publication reports: Clinical and demographic metadata were provided uncurated, with the amount varying by source and participant.

The immunoSEQ Assay, a bias-controlled multiplex PCR, was used to amplify TCRbeta CDR3 regions from genomic DNA. Regarding the original processing steps: Within the assay, amplification of reference gene primers was used to estimate how many nucleated cells each sample contained. To quantify the absolute abundance of each unique TCRbeta CDR3 rearrangement, sequence reads were collapsed and filtered. For each sample, productive Simpson clonality was calculated as the square root of Simpson's diversity index across productive rearrangements. Entries here come from immuneACCESS through TCRdb and include only in-frame sequences with V and J called. Some clones fail to appear in such tables; in the studies checked, an unresolved V gene covers under half of the shortfall, and the cause of the remainder is unknown. The V and J calls and clone size were taken over from that table, and D and trimming were inferred from the DNA. The sample table shows about 110,000 clones, and around four fifths are seen once. The ten largest clones capture under 0.85% of the sample.

The receptor chain draws on TRBV3-1 (or the pseudogene TRBV3-2) and TRBJ2-2, with TRBD1 matching 10 junction bases. The receptor's source is a woman between 65 and 79 years old with acute or convalescent COVID-19. The source material was peripheral blood. The nucleotide sequence reads TGTGCCAGCAGCAGCGGACAGGGGGGACCTGACACCGGGGAGCTGTTTTTT. Its protein product is CASSSGQGGPDTGELFF.